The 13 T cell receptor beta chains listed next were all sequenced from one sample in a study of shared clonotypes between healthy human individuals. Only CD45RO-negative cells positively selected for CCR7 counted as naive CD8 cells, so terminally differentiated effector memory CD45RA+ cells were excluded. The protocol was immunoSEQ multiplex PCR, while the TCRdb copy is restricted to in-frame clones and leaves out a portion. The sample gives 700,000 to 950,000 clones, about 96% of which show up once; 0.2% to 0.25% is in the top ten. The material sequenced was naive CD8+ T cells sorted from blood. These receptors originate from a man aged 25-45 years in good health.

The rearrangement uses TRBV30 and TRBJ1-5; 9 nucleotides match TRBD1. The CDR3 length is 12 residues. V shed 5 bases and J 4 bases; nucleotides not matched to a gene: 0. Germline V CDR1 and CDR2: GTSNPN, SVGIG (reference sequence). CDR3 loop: CAWDRGNQPQHF. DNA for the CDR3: TGTGCCTGGGACAGGGGGAATCAGCCCCAGCATTTT.

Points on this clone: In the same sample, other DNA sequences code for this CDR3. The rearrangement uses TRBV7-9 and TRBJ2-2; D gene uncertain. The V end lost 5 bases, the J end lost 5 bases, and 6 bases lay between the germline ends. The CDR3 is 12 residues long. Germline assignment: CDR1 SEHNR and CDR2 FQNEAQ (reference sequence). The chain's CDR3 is CASSPPTGELFF. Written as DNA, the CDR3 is TGTGCCAGCAGCCCACCAACCGGGGAGCTGTTTTTT. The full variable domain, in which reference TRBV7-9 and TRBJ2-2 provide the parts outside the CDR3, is DTGVSQNPRHKITKRGQNVTFRCDPISEHNRLYWYRQTLGQGPEFLTYFQNEAQLEKSRLLSDRFSAERPKGSFSTLEIQRTEQGDSAMYLCASSPPTGELFFGEGSRLTVL.

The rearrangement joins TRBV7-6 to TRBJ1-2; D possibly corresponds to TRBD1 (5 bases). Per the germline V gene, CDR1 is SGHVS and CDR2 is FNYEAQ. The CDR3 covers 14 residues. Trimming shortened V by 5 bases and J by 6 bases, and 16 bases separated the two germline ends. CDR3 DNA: TGTGCCAGCAGCCCAAATTGGAGAGGGGATGGCTACACCTTC. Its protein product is CASSPNWRGDGYTF.

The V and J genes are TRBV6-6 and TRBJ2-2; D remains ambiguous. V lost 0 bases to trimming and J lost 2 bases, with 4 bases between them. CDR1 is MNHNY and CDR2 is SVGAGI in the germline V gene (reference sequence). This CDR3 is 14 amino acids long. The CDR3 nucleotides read TGTGCCAGCAGTTACTCGACAAACACCGGGGAGCTGTTTTTT. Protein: CASSYSTNTGELFF.

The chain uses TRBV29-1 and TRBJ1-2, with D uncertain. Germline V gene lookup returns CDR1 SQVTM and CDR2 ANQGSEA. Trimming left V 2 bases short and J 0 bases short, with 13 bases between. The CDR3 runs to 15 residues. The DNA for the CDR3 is TGCAGCGTTGAATCCCGTCCGGGGACTAACTATGGCTACACCTTC. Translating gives CSVESRPGTNYGYTF. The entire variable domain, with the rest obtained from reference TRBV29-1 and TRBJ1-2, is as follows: SAVISQKPSRDICQRGTSLTIQCQVDSQVTMMFWYRQQPGQSLTLIATANQGSEATYESGFVIDKFPISRPNLTFSTLTVSNMSPEDSSIYLCSVESRPGTNYGYTFGSGTRLTVV.

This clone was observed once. As DNA, the CDR3 is TGTGCCAGCAGTCAAGCCGGGACAGGGGCCTACGAGCAGTACTTC. Its protein product is CASSQAGTGAYEQYF. This chain connects TRBV27 to TRBJ2-7, with 10 bases lining up with TRBD1. CDR1 is MNHEY, CDR2 SMNVEV, per germline (reference sequence). This CDR3 spans 15 amino acids. V lost 5 bases and J lost 2; bases outside the gene matches: 6.

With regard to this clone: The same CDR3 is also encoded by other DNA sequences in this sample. CDR3 sequence (DNA): TGTGCCAGCAGCTTAGCGGGAGACTCCTACAATGAGCAGTTCTTC. It specifies CASSLAGDSYNEQFF. The chain uses TRBV7-6 and TRBJ2-1; possibly TRBD2 for D (5 bases). Germline assignment: CDR1 SGHVS and CDR2 FNYEAQ. Trimming removed 0 bases at V and 0 bases at J, with 6 bases between. The CDR3 covers 15 residues.

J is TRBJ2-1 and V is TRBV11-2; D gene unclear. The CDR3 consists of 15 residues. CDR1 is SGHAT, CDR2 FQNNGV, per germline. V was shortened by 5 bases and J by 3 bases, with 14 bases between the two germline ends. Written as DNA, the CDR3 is TGTGCCAGCAGCACCATTTTTGCGGTCTACAATGAGCAGTTCTTC. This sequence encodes CASSTIFAVYNEQFF. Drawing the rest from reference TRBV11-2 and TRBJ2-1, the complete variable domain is EAGVAQSPRYKIIEKRQSVAFWCNPISGHATLYWYQQILGQGPKLLIQFQNNGVVDDSQLPKDRFSAERLKGVDSTLKIQPAKLEDSAVYLCASSTIFAVYNEQFFGPGTRLTVL.

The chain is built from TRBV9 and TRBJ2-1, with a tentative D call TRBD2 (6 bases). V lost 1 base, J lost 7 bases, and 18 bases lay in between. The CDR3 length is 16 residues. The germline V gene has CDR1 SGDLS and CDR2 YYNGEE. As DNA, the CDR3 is TGTGCCAGCAGCGTATTTGGGACGGCACGGGGGAATGAGCAGTTCTTC. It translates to CASSVFGTARGNEQFF.

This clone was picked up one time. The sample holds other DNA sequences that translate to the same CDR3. CDR3 amino acids: CATSRGTSGNYEQYF. The CDR3 DNA reads TGTGCCACCAGCAGAGGGACTAGCGGGAACTACGAGCAGTACTTC. V and J are TRBV15 and TRBJ2-7; TRBD2 matches at 12 bases. Looked up from germline, CDR1 is LNHNV and CDR2 is YYDKDF (reference sequence). Germline trimming cut 1 base from V and 3 bases from J; bases unmatched to any gene: 1. This CDR3 comprises 15 residues. The full variable domain, in which reference TRBV15 and TRBJ2-7 provide the parts outside the CDR3, is DAMVIQNPRYQVTQFGKPVTLSCSQTLNHNVMYWYQQKSSQAPKLLFHYYDKDFNNEADTPDNFQSRRPNTSFCFLDIRSPGLGDTAMYLCATSRGTSGNYEQYFGPGTRLTVT.

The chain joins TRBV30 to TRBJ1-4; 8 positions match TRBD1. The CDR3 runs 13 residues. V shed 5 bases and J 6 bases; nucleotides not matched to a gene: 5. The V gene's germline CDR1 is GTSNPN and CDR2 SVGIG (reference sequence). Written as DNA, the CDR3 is TGTGCCTGGCAAAACAGGGGGGATGAAAAACTGTTTTTT. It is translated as CAWQNRGDEKLFF.

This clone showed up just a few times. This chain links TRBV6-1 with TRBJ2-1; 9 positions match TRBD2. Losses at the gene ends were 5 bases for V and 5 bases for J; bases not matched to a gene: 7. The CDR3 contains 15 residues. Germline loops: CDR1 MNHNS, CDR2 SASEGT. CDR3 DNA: TGTGCCAGCAGTAACGTCCAGCGGGAGGACAATGAGCAGTTCTTC. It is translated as CASSNVQREDNEQFF.

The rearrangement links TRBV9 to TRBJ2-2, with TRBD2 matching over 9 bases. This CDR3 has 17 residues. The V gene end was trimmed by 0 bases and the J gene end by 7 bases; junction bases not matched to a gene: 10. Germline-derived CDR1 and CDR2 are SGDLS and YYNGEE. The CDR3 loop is CASSVAAREGLSGELFF. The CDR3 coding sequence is TGTGCCAGCAGCGTAGCCGCGCGGGAGGGCCTTAGCGGGGAGCTGTTTTTT.